This entry is about one T cell receptor (beta chain). What this receptor recognizes is not known. No base qualities exist here, and no much larger clone lies one base off it. The data belong to a study of blood T cell repertoires in COVID-19 (dated by TCRdb to the early 2020s). About the study as a whole: Samples from collaborators originated in the United States, Italy and Spain and spanned both the acute and convalescent phases of COVID-19. The material from the prospective study consisted of cDNA or gDNA derived from T cells, B-cell-depleted T cells, or PBMCs. The dataset comprised deeply sampled blood TCRbeta repertoires from subjects exposed to, actively infected with, or recovered from COVID-19. The repertoires were released in a freely available public database intended as a resource for research on the immune response to SARS-CoV-2. Samples came from the ongoing ImmuneRACE study (first 160 participants) plus 1,254 subjects from 6 global collaborators. The sample metadata nearly always contained a de-identified subject ID, COVID-19 status, age in years and sex. Where HLA class I and class II types were available, the types were taken from metadata supplied by the sample provider, not from assay-based typing.

Whole blood was collected in K2EDTA tubes by collaborating institutions according to the institutions' own protocols. For TCRbeta analysis, collaborator samples were shipped as frozen whole blood, as isolated PBMCs, or as DNA extracted from either sample type. The immunoSEQ Assay, a bias-controlled multiplex PCR, was used to amplify TCRbeta CDR3 regions from genomic DNA. The original methods were these. The number of nucleated cells in each sample was estimated by amplification of reference gene primers within the assay. To quantify the absolute abundance of each unique TCRbeta CDR3 rearrangement, sequence reads were collapsed and filtered. For each sample, productive Simpson clonality was calculated as the square root of Simpson's diversity index across productive rearrangements. TCRdb stores this immuneACCESS table with in-frame sequences only. Part of the clones is absent; in the studies checked, under half of the shortfall reflects unresolved V genes, and no reason is known for the rest. The V and J calls and clone size are taken from that table; D and trimming were inferred from the DNA. The sample data list some 150,000 clones, and around nine tenths of these were observed just once. 1.5% to 2% of the sample rests with the top ten.

Broader findings and caveats from the paper: Clinical and demographic metadata were provided uncurated, with the amount varying by source and participant.

V has 3 bases trimmed and J has 7 bases trimmed; junction bases matching no gene number 8. The germline V gene supplies CDR1 LGHNA and CDR2 YSLEER. The CDR3 spans 14 residues, from the cysteine through the phenylalanine. This entry keeps only the CDR3 DNA: 42 bases, framed from base 1. The clonotype comes from a human donor in a cohort sampled during active COVID-19. Sequences were obtained from peripheral blood. The receptor chain draws on TRBV4-3 and TRBJ1-2; TRBD1 aligns with 7 central bases. DNA sequence: TGCGCCAGCAGCCATATGACAGGGCTGAGTGGCTACACCTTC. This codes for CASSHMTGLSGYTF.